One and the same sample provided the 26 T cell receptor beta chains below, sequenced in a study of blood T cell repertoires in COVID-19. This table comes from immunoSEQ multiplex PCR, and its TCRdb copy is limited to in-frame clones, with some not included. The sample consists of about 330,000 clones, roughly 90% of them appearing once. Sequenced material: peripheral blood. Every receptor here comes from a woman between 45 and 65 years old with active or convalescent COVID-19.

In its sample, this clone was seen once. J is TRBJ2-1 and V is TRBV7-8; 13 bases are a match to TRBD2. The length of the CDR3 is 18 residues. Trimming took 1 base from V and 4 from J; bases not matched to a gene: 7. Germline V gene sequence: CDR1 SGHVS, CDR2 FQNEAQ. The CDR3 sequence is CASSLDPLLAGGYNEQFF. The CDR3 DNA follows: TGTGCCAGCAGCTTAGATCCCTTACTAGCGGGAGGGTACAATGAGCAGTTCTTC.

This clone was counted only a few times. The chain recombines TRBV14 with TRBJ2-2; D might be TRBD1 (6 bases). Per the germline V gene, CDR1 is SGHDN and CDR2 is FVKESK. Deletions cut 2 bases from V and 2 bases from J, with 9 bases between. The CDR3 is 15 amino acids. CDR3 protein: CASSQWGQNTGELFF. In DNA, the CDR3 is TGTGCCAGCAGCCAATGGGGACAAAACACCGGGGAGCTGTTTTTT.

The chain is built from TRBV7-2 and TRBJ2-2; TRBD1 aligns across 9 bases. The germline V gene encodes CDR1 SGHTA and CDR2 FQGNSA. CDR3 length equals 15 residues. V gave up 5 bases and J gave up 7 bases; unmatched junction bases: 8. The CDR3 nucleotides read TGTGCCAGCAGCCGCGGGACAGGGTTTGGCGGGGAGCTGTTTTTT. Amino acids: CASSRGTGFGGELFF. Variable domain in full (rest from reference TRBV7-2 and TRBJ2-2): GAGVSQSPSNKVTEKGKDVELRCDPISGHTALYWYRQSLGQGLEFLIYFQGNSAPDKSGLPSDRFSAERTGGSVSTLTIQRTQQEDSAVYLCASSRGTGFGGELFFGEGSRLTVL.

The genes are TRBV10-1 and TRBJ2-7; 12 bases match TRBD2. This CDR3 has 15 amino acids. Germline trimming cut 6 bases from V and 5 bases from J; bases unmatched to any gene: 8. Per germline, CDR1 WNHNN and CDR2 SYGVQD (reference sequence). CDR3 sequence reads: CASSQETSGRDEQYF. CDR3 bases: TGCGCCAGCAGCCAAGAGACTAGCGGGAGAGACGAGCAGTACTTC.

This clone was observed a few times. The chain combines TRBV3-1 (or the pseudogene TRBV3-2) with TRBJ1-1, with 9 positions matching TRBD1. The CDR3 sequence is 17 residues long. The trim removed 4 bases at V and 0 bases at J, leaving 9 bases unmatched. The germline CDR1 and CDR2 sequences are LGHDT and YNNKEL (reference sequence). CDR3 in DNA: TGTGCCAGCAGCCCAACCGGGACAGGGACCATGAACACTGAAGCTTTCTTT. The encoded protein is CASSPTGTGTMNTEAFF.

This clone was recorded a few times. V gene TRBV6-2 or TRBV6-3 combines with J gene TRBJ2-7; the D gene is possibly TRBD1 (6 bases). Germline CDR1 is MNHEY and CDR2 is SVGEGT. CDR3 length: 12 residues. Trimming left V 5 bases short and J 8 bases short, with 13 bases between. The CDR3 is CASSLGQSKQYF. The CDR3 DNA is TGTGCCAGCAGTCTAGGACAGTCAAAGCAGTACTTC.

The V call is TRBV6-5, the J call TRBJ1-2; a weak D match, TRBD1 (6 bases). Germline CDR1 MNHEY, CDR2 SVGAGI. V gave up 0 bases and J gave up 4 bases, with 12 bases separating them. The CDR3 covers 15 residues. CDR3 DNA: TGTGCCAGCAGTTACTCTGCTACAGGGTTCTATGGCTACACCTTC. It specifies CASSYSATGFYGYTF.

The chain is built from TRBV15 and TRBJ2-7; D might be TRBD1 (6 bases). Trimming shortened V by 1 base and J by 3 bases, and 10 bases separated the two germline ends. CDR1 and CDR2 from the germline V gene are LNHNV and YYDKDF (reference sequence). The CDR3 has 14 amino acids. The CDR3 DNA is TGTGCCACCAGCAGAGTGGGGGCTAACTACGAGCAGTACTTC. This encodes CATSRVGANYEQYF. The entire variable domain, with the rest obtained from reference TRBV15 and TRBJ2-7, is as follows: DAMVIQNPRYQVTQFGKPVTLSCSQTLNHNVMYWYQQKSSQAPKLLFHYYDKDFNNEADTPDNFQSRRPNTSFCFLDIRSPGLGDTAMYLCATSRVGANYEQYFGPGTRLTVT.

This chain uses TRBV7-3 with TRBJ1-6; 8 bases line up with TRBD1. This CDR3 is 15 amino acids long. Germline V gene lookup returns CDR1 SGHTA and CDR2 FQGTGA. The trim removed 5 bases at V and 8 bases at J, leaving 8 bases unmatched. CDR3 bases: TGTGCCAGCAGCCTTTCCGGACAGGGCTATTCACCCCTCCACTTT. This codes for CASSLSGQGYSPLHF.

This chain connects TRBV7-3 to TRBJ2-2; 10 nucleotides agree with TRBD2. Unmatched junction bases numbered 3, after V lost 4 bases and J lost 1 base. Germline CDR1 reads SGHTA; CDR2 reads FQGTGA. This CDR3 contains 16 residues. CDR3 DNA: TGTGCCAGCAGCTCCCCTAGCGGGGGGAACACCGGGGAGCTGTTTTTT. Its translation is CASSSPSGGNTGELFF.

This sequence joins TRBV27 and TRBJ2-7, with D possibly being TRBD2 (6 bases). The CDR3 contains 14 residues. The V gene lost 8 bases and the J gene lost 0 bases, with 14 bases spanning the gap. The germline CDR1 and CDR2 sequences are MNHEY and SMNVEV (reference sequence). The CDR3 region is CASRGSLFSYEQYF. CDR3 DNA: TGTGCCAGCCGGGGGAGCCTATTCTCCTACGAGCAGTACTTC.

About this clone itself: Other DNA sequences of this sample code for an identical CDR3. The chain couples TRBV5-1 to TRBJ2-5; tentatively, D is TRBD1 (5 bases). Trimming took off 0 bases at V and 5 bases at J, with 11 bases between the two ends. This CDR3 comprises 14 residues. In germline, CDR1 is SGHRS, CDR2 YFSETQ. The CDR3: CASSLGQGGETQYF. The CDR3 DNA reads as TGCGCCAGCAGCTTGGGGCAGGGTGGGGAGACCCAGTACTTC.

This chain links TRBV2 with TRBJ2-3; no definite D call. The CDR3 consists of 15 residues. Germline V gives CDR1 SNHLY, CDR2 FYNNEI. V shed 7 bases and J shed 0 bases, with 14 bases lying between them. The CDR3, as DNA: TGTGCCAGCAAGGTGGCGGTAACTAGCACAGATACGCAGTATTTT. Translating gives CASKVAVTSTDTQYF.

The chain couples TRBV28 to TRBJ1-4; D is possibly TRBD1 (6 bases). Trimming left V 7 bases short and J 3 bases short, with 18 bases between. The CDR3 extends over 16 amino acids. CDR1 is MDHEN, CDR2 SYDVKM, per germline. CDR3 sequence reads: CASTRDTEAPNEKLFF. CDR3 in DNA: TGTGCCAGCACCCGGGACACCGAAGCCCCTAATGAAAAACTGTTTTTT.

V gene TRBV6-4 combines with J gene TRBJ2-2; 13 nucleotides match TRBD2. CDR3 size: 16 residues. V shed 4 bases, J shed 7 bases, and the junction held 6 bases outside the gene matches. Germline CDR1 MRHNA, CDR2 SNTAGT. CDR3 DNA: TGTGCCAGCAGTGCCGGGACTAGCGGGACCCACGGGGAGCTGTTTTTT. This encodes CASSAGTSGTHGELFF.

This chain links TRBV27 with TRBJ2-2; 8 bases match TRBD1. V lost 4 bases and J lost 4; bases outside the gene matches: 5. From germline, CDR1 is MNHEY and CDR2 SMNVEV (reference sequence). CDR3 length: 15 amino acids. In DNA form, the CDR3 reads TGTGCCAGCAGTTCCCAGGGGGCCGGCACCGGGGAGCTGTTTTTT. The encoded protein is CASSSQGAGTGELFF.

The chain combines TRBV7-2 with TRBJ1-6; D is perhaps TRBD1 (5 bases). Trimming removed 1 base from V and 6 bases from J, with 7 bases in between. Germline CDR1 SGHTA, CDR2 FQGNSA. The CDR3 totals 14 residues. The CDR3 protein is CASSLEGANSPLHF. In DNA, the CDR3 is TGTGCCAGCAGCTTAGAAGGGGCTAATTCACCCCTCCACTTT.

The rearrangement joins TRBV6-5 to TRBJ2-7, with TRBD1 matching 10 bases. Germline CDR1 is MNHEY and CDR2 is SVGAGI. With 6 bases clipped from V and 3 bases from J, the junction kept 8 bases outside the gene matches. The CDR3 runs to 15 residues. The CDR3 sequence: CASRKTGTGDYEQYF. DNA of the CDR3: TGTGCCAGCAGGAAAACCGGGACAGGGGACTACGAGCAGTACTTC.

CDR3: CASSQDTKRGGPGELFF. Here the CDR3 DNA reads TGTGCCAGCAGCCAAGATACTAAGCGGGGGGGACCCGGGGAGCTGTTTTTT. This sequence joins TRBV4-2 and TRBJ2-2; TRBD2 agrees at 10 bases. The CDR3 runs to 17 residues. In germline, CDR1 is LGHNA, CDR2 YNFKEQ. The V gene end was trimmed by 0 bases and the J gene end by 6 bases; junction bases not matched to a gene: 7.

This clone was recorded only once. The CDR3 spells CASRSTVSGANVLTF. The CDR3 region has the DNA TGTGCCAGCAGGTCGACAGTGTCTGGGGCCAACGTCCTGACTTTC. The genes are TRBV6-6 and TRBJ2-6; TRBD1 is a possible D gene (5 bases). In germline, CDR1 is MNHNY, CDR2 SVGAGI (reference sequence). V dropped 6 bases and J dropped 1 base, with 10 bases sitting between them. The CDR3 runs 15 residues.

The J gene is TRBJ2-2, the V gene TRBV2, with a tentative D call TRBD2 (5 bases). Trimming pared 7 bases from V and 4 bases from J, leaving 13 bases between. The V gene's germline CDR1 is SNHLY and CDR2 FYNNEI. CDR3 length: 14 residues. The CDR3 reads CASIGSGSTGELFF. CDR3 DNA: TGTGCCAGCATCGGCTCGGGGAGCACCGGGGAGCTGTTTTTT.

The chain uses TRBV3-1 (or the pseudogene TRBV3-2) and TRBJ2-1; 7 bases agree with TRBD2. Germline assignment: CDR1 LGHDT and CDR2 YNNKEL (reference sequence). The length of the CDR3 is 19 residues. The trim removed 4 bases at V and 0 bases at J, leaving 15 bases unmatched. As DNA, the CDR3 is TGTGCCAGCAGCCCACTACGTCCGAGCGGGGTTAGCTCCTACAATGAGCAGTTCTTC. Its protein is CASSPLRPSGVSSYNEQFF.

The CDR3 DNA follows: TGCAGCGTTGTTTCAGTACTAGGCACAGATACGCAGTATTTT. The encoded protein is CSVVSVLGTDTQYF. The rearrangement links TRBV29-1 to TRBJ2-3, with D perhaps TRBD2 (5 bases). Trimming took 4 bases from V and 1 from J, leaving 12 bases between them. Germline V gene sequence: CDR1 SQVTM, CDR2 ANQGSEA. This CDR3 is 14 amino acids long.

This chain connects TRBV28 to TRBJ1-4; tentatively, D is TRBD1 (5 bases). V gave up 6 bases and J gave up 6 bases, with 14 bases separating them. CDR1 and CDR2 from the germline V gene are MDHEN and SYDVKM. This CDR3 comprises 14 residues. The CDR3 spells CASRTRGVDEKLFF. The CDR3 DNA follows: TGTGCCAGCAGGACCCGGGGGGTCGATGAAAAACTGTTTTTT. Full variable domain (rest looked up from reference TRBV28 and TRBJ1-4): DVKVTQSSRYLVKRTGEKVFLECVQDMDHENMFWYRQDPGLGLRLIYFSYDVKMKEKGDIPEGYSVSREKKERFSLILESASTNQTSMYLCASRTRGVDEKLFFGSGTQLSVL.

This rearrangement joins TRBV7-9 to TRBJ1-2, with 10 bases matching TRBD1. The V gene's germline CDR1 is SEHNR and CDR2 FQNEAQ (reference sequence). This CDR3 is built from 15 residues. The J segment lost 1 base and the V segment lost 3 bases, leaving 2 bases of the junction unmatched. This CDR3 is CASSLGQGNNYGYTF. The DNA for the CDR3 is TGTGCCAGCAGCTTGGGACAGGGGAATAACTATGGCTACACCTTC.

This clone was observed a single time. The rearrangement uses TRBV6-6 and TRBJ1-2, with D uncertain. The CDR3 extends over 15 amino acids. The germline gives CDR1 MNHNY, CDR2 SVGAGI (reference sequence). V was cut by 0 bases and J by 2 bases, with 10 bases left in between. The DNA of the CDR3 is TGTGCCAGCAGTTACTCAGGCGGCCTCAACTATGGCTACACCTTC. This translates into CASSYSGGLNYGYTF.